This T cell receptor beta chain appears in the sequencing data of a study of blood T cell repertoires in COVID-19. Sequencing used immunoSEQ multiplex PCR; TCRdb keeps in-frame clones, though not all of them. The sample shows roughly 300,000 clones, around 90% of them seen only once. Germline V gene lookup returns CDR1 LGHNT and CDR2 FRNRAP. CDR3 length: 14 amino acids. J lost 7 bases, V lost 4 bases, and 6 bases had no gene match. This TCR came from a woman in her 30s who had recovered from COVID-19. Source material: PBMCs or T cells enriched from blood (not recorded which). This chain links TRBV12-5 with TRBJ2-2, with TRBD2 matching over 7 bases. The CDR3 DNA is TGTGCTAGTGGTTCCCGACGGGAGGACGGGGAGCTGTTTTTT. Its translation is CASGSRREDGELFF.